This T cell receptor beta chain was retrieved from a study of blood T cell repertoires in COVID-19. At the level of the study: The study drew acute and convalescent COVID-19 samples from the United States, Italy and Spain. PBMCs, B-cell-depleted T cells, or T cells provided the cDNA or gDNA that made up the material.

This CDR3 region has 16 residues. From germline, CDR1 is SGHAT and CDR2 FQDESV (reference sequence). Unmatched junction bases numbered 9, after V lost 5 bases and J lost 1 base. Under the authors' procedure: From reference gene primer amplification, estimates of nucleated cell counts were derived. Sequenced by immunoSEQ multiplex PCR; TCRdb stores in-frame clones only, minus some. That table furnishes V, J and clone size, whereas the DNA furnished D and trimming. The sample has approximately 150,000 clones, roughly 82% seen once; the top ten hold 4.5% to 6%. This chain uses TRBV11-1 with TRBJ2-3; the match to TRBD2 covers 7 bases. Source material: peripheral blood. The sequence came from a human donor in a cohort sampled during active COVID-19. CDR3 region: CASSAASGGGTDTQYF. The DNA of the CDR3 is TGTGCCAGCAGCGCCGCTAGCGGAGGGGGCACAGATACGCAGTATTTT.